These 17 T cell receptor beta chains originate from one sample sequenced in a study of neurological immune-mediated disorders. In TCRdb, the 5' RACE reads were re-called with MiXCR into one record per CDR3 protein. The sample holds about 50,000 distinct CDR3 sequences; less than 6% are singletons and the top ten take approximately 1.5%. Sequenced input: CD4+ T cells from blood. The receptors here all came from a woman under 30 with multiple sclerosis.

This clonotype was recorded many times. The V call is TRBV5-5, the J call TRBJ1-1, with 8 bases matching TRBD1. The CDR3 is made up of 14 amino acids. Germline V lookup: CDR1 SGHKS, CDR2 YYEKEE (reference sequence). Trimming took 4 bases from V and 7 from J; bases not matched to a gene: 9. CDR3 in amino acids: CASSQGAGVGEAFF. The CDR3, as DNA: TGTGCCAGCAGCCAGGGGGCGGGGGTAGGTGAAGCTTTCTTT.

This clonotype was observed at least ten times. The rearrangement joins TRBV6-2 or TRBV6-3 to TRBJ2-2, with D possibly called TRBD1 or TRBD2 (5 bases each). The CDR3 consists of 16 residues. Germline assignment: CDR1 MNHEY and CDR2 SVGEGT. V was pared by 6 bases and J by 0 bases, with 14 bases between. CDR3 sequence (DNA): TGTGCCAGCAGACGAACCGGGGCTTCGAACACCGGGGAGCTGTTTTTT. Its protein is CASRRTGASNTGELFF.

There are a few counts of this clonotype. The CDR3 region has the DNA TGTGCCAGTAGTACTGAGACAGGGCCCTACGAGCAGTACTTC. This codes for CASSTETGPYEQYF. The chain links TRBV19 to TRBJ2-7; 7 bases agree with TRBD1. The CDR3 spans 14 residues. V trimming: 4 bases; J trimming: 2 bases; junction bases outside the gene matches: 5. Germline CDR1 is LNHDA and CDR2 is SQIVND (reference sequence).

The sample holds many counts of this clonotype. The gene calls are TRBV7-2 and TRBJ2-7; a weak D match, TRBD1 (6 bases). Looked up from germline, CDR1 is SGHTA and CDR2 is FQGNSA. Trimming pared 3 bases from V and 5 bases from J, leaving 11 bases between. The CDR3 sequence is 13 residues long. Here the CDR3 DNA reads TGTGCCAGCAGCTTCCGCAGGGACAACGAGCAGTACGTC. Encoded protein: CASSFRRDNEQYV.

This clonotype occurred many times. This chain uses TRBV12-3 or TRBV12-4 with TRBJ1-5; 7 bases map to TRBD1. The CDR3 length is 13 residues. The ends lost 8 bases at V and 3 bases at J; junction bases unmatched: 4. CDR3 amino acids: CASADRANQPQHF. CDR3 in DNA: TGTGCCAGCGCCGACAGGGCCAATCAGCCCCAGCATTTT.

A remark on this clonotype: It is unclear where the CDR3 begins or ends on the DNA, so no DNA is shown, and the CDR3 is as TCRdb lists it. This chain links TRBV11-3 with TRBJ2-5; TRBD2, as called in the table, went unchecked against the DNA. Germline assignment: CDR1 SGHNT and CDR2 YENEEA. The CDR3 comprises 21 residues, both ends counted. CDR3 region: CASSFYICSASEYVGQGAQYF.

The chain is built from TRBV30 and TRBJ1-2; TRBD1 aligns across 8 bases. CDR3 size: 11 residues. V lost 3 bases to trimming and J lost 7 bases; unmatched junction nucleotides: 1. Germline V lookup: CDR1 GTSNPN, CDR2 SVGIG (reference sequence). The CDR3, as DNA: TGTGCCTGGAGAACAGGGGGTGGCTACACCTTC. Translating gives CAWRTGGGYTF.

The sample holds a few counts of this clonotype. The chain carries TRBV27 and TRBJ1-4; TRBD1 matches at 8 bases. The CDR3 runs 16 residues. Germline CDR1 is MNHEY and CDR2 is SMNVEV (reference sequence). V was pared by 5 bases and J by 3 bases, with 8 bases of the junction left unmatched. CDR3 coding DNA: TGTGCCAGCAGTACCATTCAGGGGGCCTCTAATGAAAAACTGTTTTTT. This codes for CASSTIQGASNEKLFF.

Only a few counts were recorded for this clonotype. The chain joins TRBV10-3 to TRBJ1-2; 10 nucleotides line up with TRBD1. The V gene end was trimmed by 4 bases and the J gene end by 4 bases; junction bases not matched to a gene: 6. CDR1 is ENHRY, CDR2 SYGVKD, per germline. The CDR3 runs 15 residues. The CDR3 protein is CAISAPGQGFYGYTF. Here the CDR3 DNA reads TGTGCCATCAGTGCCCCGGGACAGGGGTTCTATGGCTACACCTTC.

Ten or more counts support this clonotype. The chain combines TRBV29-1 with TRBJ1-3; D unresolved. Germline-derived CDR1 and CDR2 are SQVTM and ANQGSEA. The CDR3 length is 13 residues. V lost 3 bases, J lost 2 bases, and 8 bases lay in between. CDR3 DNA sequence: TGCAGCGTTGACGGCGGGACTGGAAACACCATATATTTT. Amino acids: CSVDGGTGNTIYF.

This clonotype showed up many times. V usage is TRBV28 and J usage is TRBJ2-3, with D uncertain. Germline assignment: CDR1 MDHEN and CDR2 SYDVKM. The CDR3 has 13 residues. The ends were cut back, 5 bases at V and 7 bases at J, with 13 bases in the middle. The CDR3 spells CASSEDHIHTQYF. The CDR3 nucleotides are TGTGCCAGCAGTGAGGACCATATACATACGCAGTATTTT.

This clonotype has ten or more counts. The J gene is TRBJ2-3, the V gene TRBV5-1; D gene uncertain. The germline CDR1 and CDR2 sequences are SGHRS and YFSETQ. Deletions cut 0 bases from V and 7 bases from J, with 12 bases between. CDR3 length: 14 amino acids. Here the CDR3 DNA reads TGCGCCAGCAGCTTGGGAGGCTCTCAGAATACGCAGTATTTT. It is translated as CASSLGGSQNTQYF.

This clonotype showed up many times. This chain joins TRBV27 and TRBJ1-2; 7 bases map to TRBD1. V lost 3 bases, J lost 1 base, and 2 bases stayed unmatched. The CDR3 spans 14 residues. Germline-derived CDR1 and CDR2 are MNHEY and SMNVEV (reference sequence). CDR3 residues: CASSFQGGNYGYTF. As DNA, the CDR3 is TGTGCCAGCAGTTTTCAGGGGGGTAACTATGGCTACACCTTC.

This clonotype was counted ten times or more. The V and J genes are TRBV3-1 and TRBJ1-2; D gene uncertain. The V and J ends lost 1 base and 2 bases respectively, with 8 bases between them. The CDR3 totals 14 residues. Germline V gene sequence: CDR1 LGHDT, CDR2 YNNKEL (reference sequence). The CDR3 DNA is TGTGCCAGCAGCCAAGTTGCCTTAAACTATGGCTACACCTTC. Translating gives CASSQVALNYGYTF.

Ten or more counts support this clonotype. V is TRBV20-1 and J is TRBJ2-4; maybe TRBD1 (6 bases). Per germline, CDR1 DFQATT and CDR2 SNEGSKA (reference sequence). This CDR3 has 15 amino acids. V lost 5 bases, J lost 0 bases, and 14 bases lay in between. The CDR3 region has the DNA TGCAGTGCTGATGGGACACCCGGAGCCAAAAACATTCAGTACTTC. Translation: CSADGTPGAKNIQYF.

Only a few counts were recorded for this clonotype. V gene TRBV9 combines with J gene TRBJ2-3; D is uncertain. The CDR3 consists of 12 residues. Trimming pared 0 bases from V and 4 bases from J, leaving 3 bases between. Germline V gene lookup returns CDR1 SGDLS and CDR2 YYNGEE. CDR3 sequence: CASSVGSDTQYF. In DNA, the CDR3 is TGTGCCAGCAGCGTAGGATCAGATACGCAGTATTTT.

This chain uses TRBV9 with TRBJ2-1; 8 bases are shared with TRBD2. V trimming: 3 bases; J trimming: 0 bases; junction bases outside the gene matches: 2. This CDR3 has 15 amino acids. Germline CDR1 and CDR2: SGDLS and YYNGEE. The CDR3 DNA reads TGTGCCAGCAGCGATAGCGGGGTCTCCTACAATGAGCAGTTCTTC. This sequence encodes CASSDSGVSYNEQFF. Filled out from reference TRBV9 and TRBJ2-1, the complete variable domain reads DSGVTQTPKHLITATGQRVTLRCSPRSGDLSVYWYQQSLDQGLQFLIQYYNGEERAKGNILERFSAQQFPDLHSELNLSSLELGDSALYFCASSDSGVSYNEQFFGPGTRLTVL.